This T cell receptor (beta chain) was retrieved from a study of CD4 and CD8 cells across lung adenocarcinoma regions. The CDR3 has 12 amino acids. V lost 4 bases to trimming and J lost 8 bases, with 12 bases between them. Germline CDR1 and CDR2: MNHEY and SVGAGI. This clonotype was detected ten times or more. One entry per CDR3 protein, called by TCRdb with MiXCR from the PCR reads. The repertoire has around 20,000 distinct CDR3 sequences, roughly 50% of them found once; the top ten carry roughly a fifth. The genes are TRBV6-5 and TRBJ2-7; D is possibly TRBD1 (5 bases). The clonotype originates from a male donor with lung adenocarcinoma. The CD4 and CD8 labels of this study may be unreliable. The sample taken for sequencing was CD4+ T cells from the margin of a lung tumor. For the CDR3, the DNA is TGTGCCAGCAGTTCCCCAGGGTTGCAGCAGTACTTC. Protein product: CASSSPGLQQYF.